One sample yielded the 30 T cell receptor beta chains listed below, sequenced in a study of regulatory T cells in long-lasting Graves disease. As to time point: newly diagnosed GD, antithyroid drugs for less than 3 months. The TCR library was prepared using RNA isolated from PBMCs. The TCR beta library used iRepertoire HTBI primers with Arm-PCR amplification of CDR3. TCRdb redid the calling of the multiplex PCR reads with MiXCR, one entry per CDR3 protein. The sample lists more than 300,000 distinct CDR3 sequences, about an eighth occurring once. These data were also reused for a study on T cells in Graves' hyperthyroidism and ophthalmopathy.

This specimen was peripheral blood mononuclear cells (PBMCs), taken at new diagnosis, from a patient treated with antithyroid drugs. These receptors were taken from a woman between 18 and 30 years old with Graves disease.

This clonotype was seen only a few times. The chain carries TRBV27 and TRBJ2-7; D is possibly TRBD1 (5 bases). Per the germline V gene, CDR1 is MNHEY and CDR2 is SMNVEV (reference sequence). The CDR3 runs to 12 residues. Trimming pared 5 bases from V and 3 bases from J, leaving 8 bases between. CDR3 in amino acids: CASSGAYYEQYF. Written as DNA, the CDR3 is TGTGCCAGCAGTGGGGCGTACTACGAGCAGTACTTC.

This clonotype was counted ten times or more. The chain combines TRBV7-8 with TRBJ2-7; TRBD2 aligns across 8 bases. This CDR3 region has 15 residues. Looked up from germline, CDR1 is SGHVS and CDR2 is FQNEAQ. V trimming: 2 bases; J trimming: 4 bases; junction bases outside the gene matches: 7. The CDR3, as DNA: TGTGCCAGCAGCTTATTAGCGGGGAGGAATTACGAGCAGTACTTC. It is translated as CASSLLAGRNYEQYF.

This clonotype showed up many times. The rearrangement links TRBV27 to TRBJ2-5; D might be TRBD1 (5 bases). The CDR3 sequence is 14 residues long. Trimming stripped 4 bases from V and 5 bases from J, with 14 bases between. Germline V gives CDR1 MNHEY, CDR2 SMNVEV (reference sequence). The CDR3 bases are TGTGCCAGCAGTTCCTCTTTATGGGGCGAGACCCAGTACTTC. Amino acids: CASSSSLWGETQYF.

The chain couples TRBV19 to TRBJ2-1; 12 bases are a match to TRBD2. Germline loops: CDR1 LNHDA, CDR2 SQIVND (reference sequence). The CDR3 is 13 residues long. After removal of 10 bases from V and 9 bases from J, the junction contained 7 bases not matched to a gene. The CDR3: CATRTSGTSEQFF. CDR3 bases: TGTGCCACCCGGACTAGCGGGACTAGTGAGCAGTTCTTC.

There are a few counts of this clonotype. The chain uses TRBV29-1 and TRBJ1-1; D is perhaps TRBD1 (6 bases). CDR3 size: 13 residues. Germline-derived CDR1 and CDR2 are SQVTM and ANQGSEA. Deletions cut 1 base from V and 10 bases from J, with 16 bases between. In DNA, the CDR3 is TGCAGCGTTGAAGCGGTACAGGGTGTCGTAGCTTTCTTT. Amino acids: CSVEAVQGVVAFF.

The rearrangement links TRBV19 to TRBJ1-3, with D unresolved. Germline V lookup: CDR1 LNHDA, CDR2 SQIVND (reference sequence). The V end was cut by 11 bases, the J end by 0 bases, with 17 bases between. The CDR3 totals 15 residues. DNA for the CDR3: TGTGCCGGAGCCGAGAGCCACAGCTCTGGAAACACCATATATTTT. It is translated as CAGAESHSSGNTIYF.

Many counts were recorded for this clonotype. The CDR3 loop reads CASSQEVNTEAFF. CDR3 nucleotides: TGCGCCAGCAGCCAAGAGGTGAACACTGAAGCTTTCTTT. The genes are TRBV4-1 and TRBJ1-1; D gene uncertain. CDR1 and CDR2 from the germline V gene are MGHRA and YSYEKL. This CDR3 comprises 13 residues. Deletions cut 0 bases from V and 0 bases from J, with 2 bases between.

The table lists this clonotype with many counts. The chain joins TRBV20-1 to TRBJ2-1; D gene ambiguous. V gave up 1 base and J gave up 7 bases, with 14 bases separating them. Germline lookup yields CDR1 DFQATT and CDR2 SNEGSKA (reference sequence). CDR3 length: 14 amino acids. This chain's CDR3 is CSARGAGKGNEQFF. CDR3 DNA sequence: TGCAGTGCTAGAGGAGCCGGCAAAGGGAATGAGCAGTTCTTC.

This clonotype showed up many times. The V call is TRBV5-1, the J call TRBJ2-3; D not resolved. Trimming took 4 bases from V and 5 from J, leaving 8 bases between them. Germline CDR1 SGHRS, CDR2 YFSETQ. This CDR3 contains 12 residues. The CDR3 loop reads CASSAQRDTQYF. In DNA, the CDR3 is TGCGCCAGCAGCGCACAGCGAGATACGCAGTATTTT.

The table lists this clonotype with many counts. This sequence joins TRBV20-1 and TRBJ2-5; no clear D. The germline CDR1 and CDR2 sequences are DFQATT and SNEGSKA (reference sequence). The CDR3 loop spans 12 amino acids. V lost 3 bases to trimming and J lost 1 base, with 6 bases between them. The CDR3 loop reads CSARGTQETQYF. In DNA form, the CDR3 reads TGCAGTGCTAGGGGCACCCAAGAGACCCAGTACTTC.

This clonotype showed up many times. This chain connects TRBV15 to TRBJ2-7, with D uncertain. V was pared by 0 bases and J by 7 bases, with 7 bases between. This CDR3 is 12 amino acids long. In germline, CDR1 is LNHNV, CDR2 YYDKDF (reference sequence). CDR3 sequence: CATSRDLGEQYV. The CDR3 DNA reads as TGTGCCACCAGCAGAGATTTGGGAGAGCAGTACGTC.

This clonotype was detected ten times or more. J is TRBJ2-1 and V is TRBV6-2 or TRBV6-3; possibly TRBD2 for D (5 bases). This CDR3 has 13 amino acids. Germline V CDR1 and CDR2: MNHEY, SVGEGT. V lost 6 bases, J lost 8 bases, and 14 bases lay in between. The CDR3 is CASRRSGSDEQFF. The CDR3 DNA follows: TGTGCCAGCAGAAGATCGGGTAGCGATGAGCAGTTCTTC.

This clonotype occurred many times. The rearrangement joins TRBV3-1 to TRBJ1-5; D not certain. From germline, CDR1 is LGHDT and CDR2 YNNKEL (reference sequence). CDR3 length: 16 residues. The V gene lost 0 bases and the J gene lost 2 bases, with 11 bases spanning the gap. The CDR3: CASSQDIVRGNQPQHF. The CDR3 bases are TGTGCCAGCAGCCAAGATATCGTACGAGGCAATCAGCCCCAGCATTTT.

This clonotype was observed many times. An end of the junction differs from the germline gene, which may be a read error. The chain joins TRBV24-1 to TRBJ1-3; D is undetermined. Germline V lookup: CDR1 KGHDR, CDR2 SFDVKD. The CDR3 is 14 amino acids. The CDR3 DNA follows: TGTGCCCCCAGTAGGGTCGTCGGTGGAAACACCATATATTTT. Translating it yields CAPSRVVGGNTIYF.

This clonotype was detected only a few times. A much larger clone differs by one base, so this may be a read error. V is TRBV9 and J is TRBJ1-1; D unclear. Germline V gene sequence: CDR1 SGDLS, CDR2 YYNGEE. The CDR3 extends over 13 amino acids. Here the CDR3 DNA reads TGTGCCAGCAGCCCAAGGTCCCACACTGGAGCTTTCTTT. It yields the protein CASSPRSHTGAFF.

This clonotype was detected many times. The chain couples TRBV7-2 to TRBJ2-7; 10 bases line up with TRBD1. Germline-derived CDR1 and CDR2 are SGHTA and FQGNSA. The junction had 4 bases not matched to a gene; V was cut back by 2 bases and J by 3 bases. The CDR3 length is 15 residues. CDR3: CASSLQGTGDYEQYF. DNA for the CDR3: TGTGCCAGCAGCTTACAAGGGACAGGGGACTACGAGCAGTACTTC.

This clonotype was counted ten times or more. The chain links TRBV11-2 to TRBJ1-2; D gene uncertain. This CDR3 region has 14 residues. Germline V gene sequence: CDR1 SGHAT, CDR2 FQNNGV. Trimming removed 4 bases from V and 4 bases from J, with 13 bases in between. The CDR3 coding sequence is TGTGCCAGCAGCTCCTTCGGGTTGGGCTATGGCTACACCTTC. Translated: CASSSFGLGYGYTF.

V and J are TRBV5-5 and TRBJ1-2; TRBD1 aligns across 8 bases. V trimming: 4 bases; J trimming: 8 bases; junction bases outside the gene matches: 4. The CDR3 runs 12 residues. Germline values: CDR1 SGHKS, CDR2 YYEKEE (reference sequence). Written as DNA, the CDR3 is TGTGCCAGCAGCACGGACAGGGTCGGCTACACCTTC. It encodes CASSTDRVGYTF.

This clonotype was seen repeatedly, ten times or more. This chain links TRBV15 with TRBJ2-5; a possible D gene is TRBD2 (5 bases). The V gene lost 0 bases and the J gene lost 5 bases, with 10 bases spanning the gap. The CDR3 spans 14 residues. Per the germline V gene, CDR1 is LNHNV and CDR2 is YYDKDF (reference sequence). The CDR3: CATSRDAGEETQYF. The CDR3 DNA is TGTGCCACCAGCAGAGATGCTGGGGAGGAGACCCAGTACTTC.

The J gene is TRBJ2-1, the V gene TRBV10-3; TRBD2 might be the D (6 bases). The CDR3 is 11 amino acids. V dropped 10 bases and J dropped 6 bases, with 10 bases sitting between them. Looked up from germline, CDR1 is ENHRY and CDR2 is SYGVKD. Written as DNA, the CDR3 is TGTGCCACCTGGGGGGTCAATGAGCAGTTCTTC. Protein: CATWGVNEQFF.

This clonotype was detected ten times or more. The chain has TRBV28 and TRBJ1-4; D may be TRBD1 (5 bases). This CDR3 is built from 15 residues. V lost 8 bases to trimming and J lost 3 bases, with 16 bases between them. CDR1 is MDHEN and CDR2 is SYDVKM in the germline V gene. The CDR3, as DNA: TGTGCCAGCGGCGACCATGGGGGGGCTAATGAAAAACTGTTTTTT. It specifies CASGDHGGANEKLFF.

V is TRBV7-8 and J is TRBJ2-5, with no clear D. CDR1 is SGHVS, CDR2 FQNEAQ, per germline. The ends were cut back, 5 bases at V and 4 bases at J, with 17 bases in the middle. CDR3 length equals 15 residues. As DNA, the CDR3 is TGTGCCAGCAGCCTCAACCCCTGGGTCTCAGAGACCCAGTACTTC. As protein: CASSLNPWVSETQYF.

This clonotype occurred many times. This rearrangement joins TRBV20-1 to TRBJ1-1; no clear D gene. Germline CDR1 reads DFQATT; CDR2 reads SNEGSKA (reference sequence). The ends were cut back, 1 base at V and 4 bases at J, with 4 bases in the middle. The CDR3 contains 11 residues. The CDR3 is CSARGVTEAFF. DNA for the CDR3: TGCAGTGCTAGAGGTGTCACTGAAGCTTTCTTT.

This clonotype occurred many times. V usage is TRBV18 and J usage is TRBJ1-5, with D possibly matching TRBD1 (5 bases). CDR1 and CDR2 (germline): KGHSH, LQKENI. V dropped 3 bases and J dropped 4 bases, with 19 bases sitting between them. The CDR3 contains 17 residues. The chain's CDR3 is CASSPGVMRGSNQPQHF. In DNA form, the CDR3 reads TGTGCCAGCTCACCGGGTGTGATGAGGGGATCGAATCAGCCCCAGCATTTT.

This clonotype showed up many times. Written as DNA, the CDR3 is TGTGCCAGCCCCCCGGGTCGGGGGATTAGCACAGATACGCAGTATTTT. This translates into CASPPGRGISTDTQYF. The V gene is TRBV28, the J gene TRBJ2-3, with a weak D call TRBD2 (6 bases). Trimming removed 8 bases at V and 0 bases at J, with 18 bases between. In germline, CDR1 is MDHEN, CDR2 SYDVKM. The CDR3 sequence is 16 residues long.

This clonotype occurred many times. The chain employs TRBV15 and TRBJ1-5, with D tentatively TRBD1 (6 bases). The CDR3 covers 14 residues. CDR1 and CDR2 (germline): LNHNV, YYDKDF (reference sequence). Trimming removed 8 bases at V and 6 bases at J, with 17 bases between. This CDR3 is CATGNRRGGQPQHF. CDR3 DNA: TGTGCCACCGGGAACCGGAGAGGGGGTCAGCCCCAGCATTTT.

In its sample, this clonotype was seen many times. The V call is TRBV5-1, the J call TRBJ2-1, with D perhaps matching TRBD1 (5 bases). Germline V lookup: CDR1 SGHRS, CDR2 YFSETQ. The CDR3 sequence is 17 residues long. V lost 1 base and J 0 bases, leaving 14 bases between the germline ends. The CDR3 DNA reads as TGCGCCAGCAGCTTGAGGGGCAGTCTATCCTCCTACAATGAGCAGTTCTTC. This gives the protein CASSLRGSLSSYNEQFF.

This clonotype appeared many times. The CDR3 DNA follows: TGTGCCAGCAGTTACGAGGCCATGCGAGTTGAGCAGTTCTTC. It encodes CASSYEAMRVEQFF. J is TRBJ2-1 and V is TRBV6-2 or TRBV6-3; D is ambiguous. Germline lookup yields CDR1 MNHEY and CDR2 SVGEGT. Trimming cost V 2 bases and J 9 bases, with 14 bases left between them. The CDR3 contains 14 residues.

This clonotype was detected ten times or more. The chain uses TRBV28 and TRBJ2-5, with D perhaps matching TRBD1 or TRBD2 (5 bases each). The V end was cut by 5 bases, the J end by 7 bases, with 20 bases between. This CDR3 spans 15 amino acids. CDR1 is MDHEN, CDR2 SYDVKM, per germline. The DNA of the CDR3 is TGTGCCAGCAGTGCAAGAAGGGACGTCGGCGGGACCCAGTACTTC. It yields the protein CASSARRDVGGTQYF.

The gene calls are TRBV30 and TRBJ1-5; no definite D call. The germline CDR1 and CDR2 sequences are GTSNPN and SVGIG (reference sequence). This CDR3 spans 13 amino acids. The V and J ends lost 1 base and 8 bases respectively, with 12 bases between them. This chain's CDR3 is CAWSEPGWEPQHF. CDR3 sequence (DNA): TGTGCCTGGAGTGAACCGGGGTGGGAGCCCCAGCATTTT.